This T cell receptor beta chain was identified during a study of T cells expressing NK-cell markers. For each CDR3 protein, TCRdb gives one entry from its re-call of the 5' RACE reads, without DNA. Its clone listing holds about 440,000 distinct CDR3 sequences. Germline CDR1 is MNHEY and CDR2 is SVGEGT. The CDR3 contains 12 residues. The origin of this receptor is a woman aged 18-69 years in good health. The chain has TRBV6-2 or TRBV6-3 and TRBJ2-3. The sequenced sample was blood T cells: a sorted CD56 or NKG2C T cell subset, CD4+ or CD8+ T cells, or bulk PBMC T cells (not recorded which). CDR3 region: CASSYSQDTQYF.